These 24 T cell receptor beta chains came from one sample sequenced in a study of blood T cell repertoires in COVID-19. Only in-frame clones appear in the TCRdb table, and some are missing; sequencing was by immunoSEQ multiplex PCR. The top ten clones hold roughly 15% of a sample with nearly 95,000 clones, 80% of them seen once. Material for sequencing was peripheral blood. These receptors were obtained from a human donor in a cohort sampled during active COVID-19.

CDR3 residues: CASRRDRGALETQYF. As DNA, the CDR3 is TGCGCCAGCAGACGGGACAGGGGGGCCCTAGAGACCCAGTACTTC. The chain has TRBV5-1 and TRBJ2-5; 11 nucleotides align to TRBD1. The CDR3 covers 15 residues. J gave up 4 bases and V 5 bases, and 7 bases lay outside the gene matches. CDR1 SGHRS and CDR2 YFSETQ come from the germline V gene.

The rearrangement joins TRBV5-1 to TRBJ1-2; a weak D match, TRBD1 (5 bases). The CDR3 is 14 residues long. With 0 bases removed from V and 2 bases from J, the gap between germline ends came to 8 bases. Germline loops: CDR1 SGHRS, CDR2 YFSETQ. For the CDR3, the DNA is TGCGCCAGCAGCTTGGACGCAGGGAACTATGGCTACACCTTC. Protein sequence: CASSLDAGNYGYTF.

The chain links TRBV28 to TRBJ1-3; D remains ambiguous. Trimming stripped 6 bases from V and 4 bases from J, with 16 bases between. CDR3 length equals 15 residues. Germline CDR1 MDHEN, CDR2 SYDVKM. The CDR3 region has the DNA TGTGCCAGCAGGTCCCCTCTCTACCAAGGAAACACCATATATTTT. Encoded protein: CASRSPLYQGNTIYF.

The chain is built from TRBV4-1 and TRBJ2-2, with 11 bases that match TRBD2. CDR1 and CDR2 from the germline V gene are MGHRA and YSYEKL. There are 17 residues in the CDR3. The V and J ends lost 1 base and 0 bases, in that order; junction bases with no gene match: 1. This chain's CDR3 is CASSQGSGRANTGELFF. In nucleotides, the CDR3 is TGCGCCAGCAGCCAAGGTAGCGGGAGGGCGAACACCGGGGAGCTGTTTTTT.

This clone was seen only once. The V gene is TRBV5-6, the J gene TRBJ2-2; D is unresolved. Germline CDR1 and CDR2: SGHDT and YYEEEE. The CDR3 has 14 residues. Trimming left V 3 bases short and J 7 bases short, with 13 bases between. CDR3 in amino acids: CASSSVSGIGELFF. As DNA, the CDR3 is TGTGCCAGCAGCTCTGTTTCCGGTATCGGGGAGCTGTTTTTT.

The V call is TRBV6-6, the J call TRBJ2-7, with TRBD1 matching 8 bases. With 6 bases clipped from V and 0 bases from J, the junction kept 7 bases outside the gene matches. CDR3 length: 15 amino acids. The germline V gene has CDR1 MNHNY and CDR2 SVGAGI (reference sequence). CDR3 nucleotide sequence: TGTGCCAGCAGCCGCGACAGGGGCTACTCCTACGAGCAGTACTTC. Its translation: CASSRDRGYSYEQYF.

This chain connects TRBV5-1 to TRBJ1-6, with 8 bases matching TRBD1. Germline V gives CDR1 SGHRS, CDR2 YFSETQ. CDR3 length: 13 residues. V lost 5 bases, J lost 9 bases, and 4 bases stayed unmatched. The DNA of the CDR3 is TGCGCCAGCAGGGATACAGGGGGTTCACCCCTCCACTTT. This encodes CASRDTGGSPLHF. Full variable domain (remainder filled in from reference TRBV5-1 and TRBJ1-6): KAGVTQTPRYLIKTRGQQVTLSCSPISGHRSVSWYQQTPGQGLQFLFEYFSETQRNKGNFPGRFSGRQFSNSRSEMNVSTLELGDSALYLCASRDTGGSPLHFGNGTRLTVT.

The rearrangement joins TRBV6-1 to TRBJ1-2; possibly TRBD1 for D (5 bases). This CDR3 has 13 amino acids. CDR1 is MNHNS and CDR2 is SASEGT in the germline V gene. The CDR3 reads CASKGVLGYGYTF. The CDR3, as DNA: TGTGCGTCAAAAGGGGTTCTCGGCTATGGCTACACCTTC.

This sequence joins TRBV23-1 and TRBJ1-1, with a possible D match to TRBD1 (5 bases). TRBV23-1 has ORF status, its function being uncertain. The CDR3 is 12 amino acids. With 8 bases removed from V and 1 base from J, the gap between germline ends came to 8 bases. The CDR3 coding sequence is TGCGCCAGCCCTGACAGGAACACTGAAGCTTTCTTT. Protein sequence: CASPDRNTEAFF.

The CDR3, as DNA: TGTGCCAGCAGCAACTACGGAGACCACTATGGCTACACCTTC. Protein: CASSNYGDHYGYTF. The V and J genes are TRBV11-2 and TRBJ1-2; no clear D gene. Trimming removed 5 bases at V and 3 bases at J, with 13 bases between. CDR1 and CDR2 (germline): SGHAT, FQNNGV. This CDR3 is built from 14 residues.

The V call is TRBV6-6, the J call TRBJ2-2; 7 positions match TRBD2. The CDR3 covers 13 residues. The J segment lost 5 bases and the V segment lost 7 bases, leaving 4 bases of the junction unmatched. Germline loops: CDR1 MNHNY, CDR2 SVGAGI (reference sequence). DNA of the CDR3: TGTGCCAGCATCGGCGGGGGAACCGGGGAGCTGTTTTTT. Translating gives CASIGGGTGELFF.

The chain couples TRBV9 to TRBJ2-3; D not resolved. The V and J ends lost 3 bases and 4 bases respectively, with 18 bases between them. CDR3 size: 16 residues. Germline V gene lookup returns CDR1 SGDLS and CDR2 YYNGEE. CDR3 region: CASSAPIEIQSDTQYF. CDR3 nucleotides: TGTGCCAGCAGCGCCCCGATTGAAATACAGTCAGATACGCAGTATTTT.

V and J are TRBV2 and TRBJ2-5; D is perhaps TRBD1 (5 bases). The CDR3 extends over 12 amino acids. Trimming pared 8 bases from V and 7 bases from J, leaving 14 bases between. Germline V gives CDR1 SNHLY, CDR2 FYNNEI. CDR3 in DNA: TGTGCCAGCGCGGCAGGGCTGGGGACCCAGTACTTC. Translation: CASAAGLGTQYF.

This clone showed up just a few times. V usage is TRBV5-8 and J usage is TRBJ2-5; weak D call: TRBD1 (6 bases). V was clipped by 5 bases and J by 2 bases, with 13 bases between them. This CDR3 contains 14 residues. Germline CDR1 SGHTS, CDR2 YDEGEE. CDR3 in amino acids: CASSLGQPQETQYF. The DNA for the CDR3 is TGTGCCAGCAGTCTCGGACAGCCTCAAGAGACCCAGTACTTC.

This chain links TRBV19 with TRBJ1-4; tentative D call: TRBD1 (6 bases). The CDR3 totals 14 residues. Trimming cost V 8 bases and J 0 bases, with 10 bases left between them. Germline CDR1 LNHDA, CDR2 SQIVND (reference sequence). The CDR3 is CASWGRSTNEKLFF. The CDR3 DNA sequence: TGTGCCAGTTGGGGGCGGTCAACTAATGAAAAACTGTTTTTT.

This clone occurred once. The J gene is TRBJ2-7, the V gene TRBV5-4, with 10 bases that match TRBD1. In germline, CDR1 is SGHNT, CDR2 YYREEE (reference sequence). V was clipped by 4 bases and J by 2 bases; unmatched bases: 6. This CDR3 is 15 amino acids long. CDR3 bases: TGTGCCAGCAGCAACCGGGACAGGGGACCCTACGAGCAGTACTTC. Protein sequence: CASSNRDRGPYEQYF.

The CDR3 DNA sequence: TGTGCCACCAGTGATAGTTGGTCCGGTCAGCCCCAGCATTTT. Its protein product is CATSDSWSGQPQHF. V is TRBV24-1 and J is TRBJ1-5; D remains unclear. This CDR3 is built from 14 residues. V was shortened by 3 bases and J by 6 bases, with 11 bases between the two germline ends. Germline V gives CDR1 KGHDR, CDR2 SFDVKD.

The chain couples TRBV6-6 to TRBJ2-1; 9 bases map to TRBD1. The CDR3 covers 13 residues. V shed 0 bases and J 14 bases; nucleotides not matched to a gene: 5. Per the germline V gene, CDR1 is MNHNY and CDR2 is SVGAGI (reference sequence). The CDR3 is CASSYSDRGSKFF. CDR3 sequence (DNA): TGTGCCAGCAGTTACTCGGACAGGGGTTCGAAGTTCTTC.

V is TRBV19 and J is TRBJ1-2; perhaps TRBD1 as D (6 bases). The CDR3 is made up of 15 amino acids. Trimming stripped 5 bases from V and 4 bases from J, with 17 bases between. Germline CDR1 LNHDA, CDR2 SQIVND (reference sequence). The DNA for the CDR3 is TGTGCCAGTAGTCTTGGGACAACAGGTGTCTATGGCTACACCTTC. Translation gives CASSLGTTGVYGYTF.

V usage is TRBV28 and J usage is TRBJ1-1; maybe TRBD1 (5 bases). The ends were cut back, 2 bases at V and 2 bases at J, with 15 bases in the middle. Germline loops: CDR1 MDHEN, CDR2 SYDVKM. This CDR3 is built from 16 residues. This chain's CDR3 is CASSLGAKGSNTEAFF. The DNA of the CDR3 is TGTGCCAGCAGTTTAGGGGCGAAGGGATCTAACACTGAAGCTTTCTTT.

This chain connects TRBV4-1 to TRBJ2-2; the match to TRBD1 covers 7 bases. This CDR3 has 15 residues. Germline loops: CDR1 MGHRA, CDR2 YSYEKL. Unmatched junction bases numbered 7, after V lost 7 bases and J lost 2 bases. CDR3 nucleotide sequence: TGCGCCAGCACCCGACAGGGTAGAAACACCGGGGAGCTGTTTTTT. This encodes CASTRQGRNTGELFF.

V usage is TRBV19 and J usage is TRBJ1-2; D remains ambiguous. The germline gives CDR1 LNHDA, CDR2 SQIVND (reference sequence). The V end lost 6 bases, the J end lost 4 bases, and 9 bases lay between the germline ends. This CDR3 contains 12 residues. The CDR3 bases are TGTGCCAGTAGACAGACCTCCTATGGCTACACCTTC. Translation: CASRQTSYGYTF. The variable domain in full, completed from reference TRBV19 and TRBJ1-2, reads DGGITQSPKYLFRKEGQNVTLSCEQNLNHDAMYWYRQDPGQGLRLIYYSQIVNDFQKGDIAEGYSVSREKKESFPLTVTSAQKNPTAFYLCASRQTSYGYTFGSGTRLTVV.

The V call is TRBV28, the J call TRBJ1-1, with D tentatively TRBD1 (6 bases). This CDR3 is 13 amino acids long. CDR1 is MDHEN and CDR2 is SYDVKM in the germline V gene. Trimming removed 6 bases from V and 4 bases from J, with 12 bases in between. CDR3 in DNA: TGTGCCAGCAGACAGGGTATTGGCACTGAAGCTTTCTTT. This codes for CASRQGIGTEAFF. The full variable domain, its missing parts supplied by reference TRBV28 and TRBJ1-1, is DVKVTQSSRYLVKRTGEKVFLECVQDMDHENMFWYRQDPGLGLRLIYFSYDVKMKEKGDIPEGYSVSREKKERFSLILESASTNQTSMYLCASRQGIGTEAFFGQGTRLTVV.

The count of this clone is one. The chain carries TRBV29-1 and TRBJ2-1; D might be TRBD2 (6 bases). Trimming cost V 4 bases and J 3 bases, with 13 bases left between them. The CDR3 extends over 14 amino acids. Germline V gene data show CDR1 as SQVTM and CDR2 as ANQGSEA. The CDR3 coding sequence is TGCAGCGTTGTACCACAGGAGGGCTACAATGAGCAGTTCTTC. The encoded protein is CSVVPQEGYNEQFF.